This T cell receptor (beta chain) emerged from a study of T cell responses to AZD1222 COVID-19 vaccine. This table comes from immunoSEQ multiplex PCR, and its TCRdb copy is limited to in-frame clones, with some not included. Here the sample spans 25,000 to 30,000 clones, about nine tenths being singletons. The sequence derives from an adult who received the AZD1222 COVID-19 vaccine. The starting material was peripheral blood, obtained 28 days after the second AZD1222 dose.

This chain's CDR3 is CGAISSGTEAFF. The CDR3 DNA reads as TGCGGGGCTATATCAAGTGGCACTGAAGCTTTCTTT. The rearrangement uses TRBV29-1 and TRBJ1-1; possibly TRBD1 for D (5 bases). The CDR3 covers 12 residues. Germline V gene data show CDR1 as SQVTM and CDR2 as ANQGSEA.